Listed below are T cell receptor beta chains from one sample, sequenced in a study of identical twins. TCRdb redid the calling of the 5' RACE reads with MiXCR, one entry per CDR3 protein. This sample has hundreds of thousands of distinct CDR3 sequences, with around 20% found just once. The same specimen was also included in a second study, on T cells expressing NK-cell markers.

Sample: PBMCs. These receptors originate from a woman aged 18 to 35 in good health. Each CDR3 is given with its conserved first and last residue. Each record gives: clone size, J gene, D gene, V gene, CDR3 protein, CDR3 DNA. D genes are given only for firm matches. The size of a clone is reported for some rows only, either as once, few or many, or as a class for expanded clones.

once	TRBJ2-3	NA	TRBV7-8	CASSLLSQDDTQYF	TGTGCCAGCAGCTTACTTAGCCAGGACGATACGCAGTATTTT
NA	TRBJ2-7	TRBD1	TRBV29-1	CSVVETGNGEQYF	TGCAGCGTTGTAGAGACAGGGAATGGAGAGCAGTACTTC
NA	TRBJ2-7	NA	TRBV6-5	CASSYISGEQYF	TGTGCCAGCAGCTACATTTCCGGCGAGCAGTACTTC
NA	TRBJ2-5	TRBD1	TRBV20-1	CSAIGTAQETQYF	TGCAGTGCAATAGGGACAGCTCAAGAGACCCAGTACTTC
few	TRBJ2-5	NA	TRBV5-1	CASSQGGGRIKETQYF	TGCGCCAGCAGTCAAGGTGGGGGGCGAATTAAAGAGACCCAGTACTTC
few	TRBJ1-1	TRBD1	TRBV4-1	CASSHPGQGNTEAFF	TGCGCCAGCAGCCATCCTGGACAGGGGAACACTGAAGCTTTCTTT
NA	TRBJ1-2	TRBD1	TRBV29-1	CSATTGEGLYGYTF	TGCAGCGCTACGACAGGGGAAGGGCTCTATGGCTACACCTTC
few	TRBJ2-4	NA	TRBV7-2	CASSLLGRVANIQYF	TGTGCCAGCAGCTTATTAGGCAGGGTCGCAAACATTCAGTACTTC
NA	TRBJ2-7	NA	TRBV6-1	CASSERGRATVEQYF	TGTGCCAGCAGTGAAAGAGGCAGGGCGACGGTCGAGCAGTACTTC
many	TRBJ2-5	TRBD2	TRBV7-6	CASSLGRGGAETQYF	TGTGCCAGCAGCTTAGGGCGCGGGGGGGCGGAGACCCAGTACTTC